This T cell receptor beta chain was recorded in a study of OX40 agonist ivuxolimab in advanced cancers. Study-level information: Six ivuxolimab dose levels, 0.01 to 10 mg/kg, were given intravenously every 2 weeks. Partial responses were observed in three patients, of whom one had hepatocellular carcinoma and two had cutaneous melanoma.

The table came from immunoSEQ multiplex PCR; TCRdb's copy has only in-frame clones and leaves some out. The table records 90,000 to 150,000 clones, 80% to 90% of them present only once. The CDR3 runs to 17 residues. CDR1 is SEHNR, CDR2 FQNEAQ, per germline (reference sequence). The V segment lost 4 bases and the J segment 5 bases; nucleotides outside the gene matches: 9. This clone has just one count. Sequenced here: CD4+ or CD8+ T cells sorted from blood, sampled in a trial of the OX40 agonist ivuxolimab. This clonotype was sampled from an adult with an advanced solid tumor such as melanoma, head and neck, liver or kidney cancer. This sequence joins TRBV7-9 and TRBJ2-5; 14 bases map to TRBD2. The CDR3 region has the DNA TGTGCCAGCAGCTCCGGACTAGCGGGGGGTAGAGCGGAGACCCAGTACTTC. It is translated as CASSSGLAGGRAETQYF.